These T cell receptor beta chains were read from a single sample in a study of post-analysis software for immune sequencing data. TCRdb re-called the PCR reads with MiXCR, one entry per CDR3 protein. There are roughly 870,000 distinct CDR3 sequences in the sample; around 53% occur only once, and approximately 4.5% lies in the top ten. Sample: blood. These TCRs come from a girl aged 10 to 17 with multiple sclerosis. CDR3s include the opening cysteine and the closing phenylalanine or tryptophan. Each record gives: V gene, CDR3 protein.

TRBV10-1 CASSDPKTSGFQETQYF
TRBV20-1 CSAQSPLGLAGSQETQYF
TRBV20-1 CSLPGRGETQYF
TRBV27 CATRTSGRPIEEQYF
TRBV4-1 CASSQGGSVAYEQYF
TRBV20-1 CSASPLAGAQETQYF
TRBV12-3/TRBV12-4 CASSRTGDEQYF
TRBV5-1 CASSLGQGPPPHF
TRBV11-2 CASSRTRTAEKAFF
TRBV20-1 CSARDLGKNTEAFF
TRBV4-1 CASSQDATGTGVSYGQYF
TRBV5-5 CASSRIQNTDTRYF
TRBV4-2 CASSQDTANTEAFF
TRBV12-3/TRBV12-4 CASSFLQVRGSGQPQHF
TRBV15 CATSRDQQLEQYF
TRBV7-9 CASIASGTSEQYF
TRBV20-1 CSVLGRISSYEQYF
TRBV10-1 CASREVSPGNEQFF
TRBV3-1 CASSQAWTGEKLFF
TRBV2 CASSYSGDTEAFF
TRBV18 CASSGDTQYF
TRBV29-1 CSVVDRWEQFF
TRBV29-1 CSVGMTGNTEAFF
TRBV4-1 CASSQAAGRHTDTQYF
TRBV11-3 CASSVNGGEAFF
TRBV18 CASSPGQAPETQFF
TRBV5-6 CASSSPAPGNYNEQFF
TRBV5-6 CASSRDSGGYTF
TRBV6-1 CASSVQEGPHGEQFF
TRBV5-1 CASSWSDGSEAFF
TRBV29-1 CSVGQNTGELFF
TRBV7-9 CASSLTQGTGSYEQYF
TRBV29-1 CSVGQREQQYF
TRBV27 CASSFLVSGANVLTF
TRBV12-3/TRBV12-4 CATSAGDTYNEQYF
TRBV27 CASSSQSQPQETQYF
TRBV7-9 CASSETGTVPSEQYF
TRBV6-5 CASSYWGSNTEAFF
TRBV7-2 CASSLEFSGSYEQYF
TRBV7-6 CASSLSLGRSSGANVLTF
TRBV20-1 CSARESLAGVSPDTQYF
TRBV9 CASSVGGFSKDTQYF
TRBV12-3/TRBV12-4 CASRAQQGSGYTF
TRBV11-1 CASSRQSAKTYEQYF
TRBV29-1 CSAAGDTQYF
TRBV12-3/TRBV12-4 CASSARTARGEKLFF
TRBV11-1 CASSLVSSTVGYTF
TRBV4-1 CASSQDMAQGAYEQYF
TRBV7-9 CASSPGTGDYNEQFF
TRBV5-1 CASSLEQAPYEQYF
TRBV29-1 CSAPGPVQETQYF
TRBV7-2 CASSYRRGNEQFF